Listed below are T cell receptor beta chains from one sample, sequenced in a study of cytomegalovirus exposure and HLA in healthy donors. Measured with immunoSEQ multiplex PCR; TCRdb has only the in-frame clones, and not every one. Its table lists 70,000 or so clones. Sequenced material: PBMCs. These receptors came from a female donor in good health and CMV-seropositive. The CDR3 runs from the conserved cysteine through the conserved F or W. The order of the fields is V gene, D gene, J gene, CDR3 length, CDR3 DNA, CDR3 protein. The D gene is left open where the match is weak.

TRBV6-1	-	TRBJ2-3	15	TGTGCCAGCACCGAGGCCCCGGACTCAACCCGAGAGCAGTATTTT	CASTEAPDSTREQYF
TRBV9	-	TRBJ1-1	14	TGTGCCAGCCCACGTCCAAACATGAACACTGAAGCTTTCTTT	CASPRPNMNTEAFF
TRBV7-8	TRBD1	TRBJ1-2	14	TGTGCCAGCAGCATGGGACAGGGGAGGTATGGCTACACCTTC	CASSMGQGRYGYTF
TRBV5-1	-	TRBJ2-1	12	TGCGCCAGCAGCGACCCGGGCAATGAGCAGTTCTTC	CASSDPGNEQFF
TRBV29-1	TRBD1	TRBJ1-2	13	TGCAGCGTCTTCCGGGGACAGGGCTATGGCTACACCTTC	CSVFRGQGYGYTF
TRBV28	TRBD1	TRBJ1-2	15	TGTGCCAGCTCCCCTACTTCCGGGACAGGCAGTGGCTACACCTTC	CASSPTSGTGSGYTF
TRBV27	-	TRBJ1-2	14	TGTGCCAGCACCCGCCTGGGGTCGGGGTATGGCTACACCTTC	CASTRLGSGYGYTF
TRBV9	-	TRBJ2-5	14	TGTGCCAGCAGCGTGTACGGGGGATTGGAGACCCAGTACTTC	CASSVYGGLETQYF
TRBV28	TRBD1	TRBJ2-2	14	TGTGCCAGCAGGGAAGGGACAGGACTGGGGGAGCTGTTTTTT	CASREGTGLGELFF
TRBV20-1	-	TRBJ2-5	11	TGCAGTGGTGGGGCGTCTGAGACCCAGTACTTC	CSGGASETQYF
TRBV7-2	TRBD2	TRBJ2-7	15	TGTGCCAGCAGCTTAAATAGCGGGGGGGCCGGCGAGCAGTACTTC	CASSLNSGGAGEQYF
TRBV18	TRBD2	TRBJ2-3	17	TGTGCCAGCTCACCCGCGACTAGCGGTCCTAGCACAGATACGCAGTATTTT	CASSPATSGPSTDTQYF
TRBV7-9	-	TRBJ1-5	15	TGTGCCAGCAGCTTAACGGGGCAGGGGAATCAGCCCCAGCATTTT	CASSLTGQGNQPQHF
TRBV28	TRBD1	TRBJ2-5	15	TGTGCCAGCAGTGGGGACAGGGGGTACCAAGAGACCCAGTACTTC	CASSGDRGYQETQYF
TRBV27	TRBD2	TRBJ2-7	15	TGTGCCAGCAGTTTCATGACTAGCGGGACCTACGAGCAGTACTTC	CASSFMTSGTYEQYF
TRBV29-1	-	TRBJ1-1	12	TGCAGCGCACGAGCCCAGGGGACTGAAGCTTTCTTT	CSARAQGTEAFF